This T cell receptor (beta chain) was captured by sequencing in a study of shared clonotypes between healthy human individuals. Study-wide results and limits: Memory subsets generally showed lower estimated richness than naive subsets.

A word on this clone: What it binds is not known.

This table comes from immunoSEQ multiplex PCR, and its TCRdb copy is limited to in-frame clones, with some not included. Here the sample spans about 2.3 million clones, roughly 92% being singletons. Sequencing was carried out using naive CD4+ T cells from PBMCs. As to subset: CD45RA+ positively selected. This receptor was obtained from a man younger than 30 in good health. Some clones in this sample may be carry-over from other donors' samples.

For the CDR3, the DNA is TGTTCATACCAGCTCCCCCGAACCTACAATGAGCAGTTCTTC. Its translation: CSYQLPRTYNEQFF. V is TRBV7-2 and J is TRBJ2-1; no reliable D call. CDR3 length: 14 residues. CDR1 is SGHTA, CDR2 FQGNSA, per germline.